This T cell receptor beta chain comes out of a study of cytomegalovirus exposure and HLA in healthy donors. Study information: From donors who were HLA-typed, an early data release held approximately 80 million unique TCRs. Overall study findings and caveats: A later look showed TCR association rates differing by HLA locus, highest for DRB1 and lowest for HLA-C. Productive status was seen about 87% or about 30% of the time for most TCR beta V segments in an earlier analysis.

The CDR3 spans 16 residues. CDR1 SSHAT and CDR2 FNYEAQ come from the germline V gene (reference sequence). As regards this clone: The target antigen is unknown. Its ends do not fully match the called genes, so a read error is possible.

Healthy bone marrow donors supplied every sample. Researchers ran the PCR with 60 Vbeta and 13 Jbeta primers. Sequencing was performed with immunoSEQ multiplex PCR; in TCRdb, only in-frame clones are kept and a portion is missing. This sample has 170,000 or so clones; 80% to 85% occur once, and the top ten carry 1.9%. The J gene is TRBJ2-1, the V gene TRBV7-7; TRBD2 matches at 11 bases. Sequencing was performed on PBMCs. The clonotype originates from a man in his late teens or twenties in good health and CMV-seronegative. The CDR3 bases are TGTGCTAGCAGCCTACTAGCGGGGGCCACCTACAATGAGCAGTTCTTC. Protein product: CASSLLAGATYNEQFF.